This T cell receptor beta chain appears in the sequencing data of a study of blood T cell repertoires in COVID-19. Study as a whole: The study drew acute and convalescent COVID-19 samples from the United States, Italy and Spain.

V shed 5 bases, J shed 0 bases, and the junction held 13 bases outside the gene matches. Per germline, CDR1 MDHEN and CDR2 SYDVKM. This CDR3 has 17 amino acids. Original analysis: Quantification of nucleated cells was approximated via reference gene primer amplification. TCRdb's table, derived via immunoSEQ multiplex PCR, lists solely in-frame clones and lacks some. Clone size and V and J calls were adopted from that table, with D and trimming inferred from the DNA. The table has about 200,000 clones, roughly 80% seen once. The J gene is TRBJ2-7, the V gene TRBV28; 7 positions match TRBD1. The sequence derives from a woman of 80 years or more with acute or convalescent COVID-19. Sequenced material: peripheral blood. The CDR3 loop is CASSAAMTGFDSYEQYF. For the CDR3, the DNA is TGTGCCAGCAGTGCGGCCATGACAGGGTTTGACTCCTACGAGCAGTACTTC.